The T cell receptor (beta chain) described here comes from a study of tumor-infiltrating lymphocytes in primary liver carcinoma. Study-wide findings and caveats: Merely some 7-24% of top clones spanned all five tumor regions.

Constant-region priming of approximately 500 ng total RNA yielded TCR beta cDNA. Library construction for TCR beta comprised three nested multiplex PCR rounds performed with slightly modified ARM-PCR. TCRdb processed the multiplex PCR reads anew with MiXCR; each CDR3 protein has one entry. The sample has about 29,000 distinct CDR3 sequences, around 78% seen once. Note on this clonotype: Its antigen remains unknown.

The tissue used was unsorted bulk material of roughly 17-34 mg. RNA and DNA were co-extracted from it with the AllPrep DNA/RNA mini kit. Sequenced: liver tumor tissue from sampling region 5. Subset in this sample: tumor region T5, tumor centre. This TCR was sampled from a man aged 35 to 55 with primary liver carcinoma and hepatitis B virus infection.

The CDR3 sequence is CSSSSGQGRETQYF. In DNA, the CDR3 is TGTAGCAGCAGCTCGGGTCAGGGGAGGGAGACCCAGTACTTC. The chain combines TRBV11-2 with TRBJ2-5; the D call may be TRBD1 or TRBD2 (6 bases each). The CDR3 runs 14 residues. Germline V CDR1 and CDR2: SGHAT, FQNNGV.